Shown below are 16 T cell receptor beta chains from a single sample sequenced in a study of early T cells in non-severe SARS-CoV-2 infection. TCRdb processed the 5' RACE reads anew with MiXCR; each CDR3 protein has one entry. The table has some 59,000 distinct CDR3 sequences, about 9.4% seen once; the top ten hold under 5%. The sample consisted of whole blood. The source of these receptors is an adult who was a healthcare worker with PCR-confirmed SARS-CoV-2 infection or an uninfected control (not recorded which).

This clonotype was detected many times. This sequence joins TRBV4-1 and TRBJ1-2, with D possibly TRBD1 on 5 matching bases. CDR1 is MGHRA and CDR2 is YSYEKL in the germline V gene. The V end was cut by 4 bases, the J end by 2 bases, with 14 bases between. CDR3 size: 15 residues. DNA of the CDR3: TGCGCCAGCAGCCCGGGCGGGGCGCGGAACTATGGCTACACCTTC. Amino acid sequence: CASSPGGARNYGYTF.

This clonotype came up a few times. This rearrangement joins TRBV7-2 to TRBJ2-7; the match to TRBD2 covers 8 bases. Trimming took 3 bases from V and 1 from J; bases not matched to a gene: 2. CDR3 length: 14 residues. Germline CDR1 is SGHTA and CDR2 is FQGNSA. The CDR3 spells CASSFTSGSYEQYF. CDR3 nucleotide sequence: TGTGCCAGCAGCTTTACTAGCGGTTCCTACGAGCAGTACTTC.

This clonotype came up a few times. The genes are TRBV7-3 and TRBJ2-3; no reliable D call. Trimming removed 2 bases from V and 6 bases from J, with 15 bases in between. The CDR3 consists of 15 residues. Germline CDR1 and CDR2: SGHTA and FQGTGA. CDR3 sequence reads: CASSLFWSPSDTQYF. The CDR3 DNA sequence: TGTGCCAGCAGCTTATTCTGGTCCCCCTCCGATACGCAGTATTTT.

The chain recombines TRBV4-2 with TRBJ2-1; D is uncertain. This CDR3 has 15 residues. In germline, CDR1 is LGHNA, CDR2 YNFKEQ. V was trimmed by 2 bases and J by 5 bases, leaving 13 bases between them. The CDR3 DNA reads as TGTGCCAGCAGCCAACATCGGACGACTGACAATGAGCAGTTCTTC. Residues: CASSQHRTTDNEQFF.

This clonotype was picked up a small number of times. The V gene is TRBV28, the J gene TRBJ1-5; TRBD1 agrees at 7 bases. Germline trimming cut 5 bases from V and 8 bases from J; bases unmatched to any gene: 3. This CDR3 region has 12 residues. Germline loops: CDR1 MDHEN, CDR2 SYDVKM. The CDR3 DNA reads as TGTGCCAGCAGTAACACAGGGGAGCCCCAGCATTTT. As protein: CASSNTGEPQHF.

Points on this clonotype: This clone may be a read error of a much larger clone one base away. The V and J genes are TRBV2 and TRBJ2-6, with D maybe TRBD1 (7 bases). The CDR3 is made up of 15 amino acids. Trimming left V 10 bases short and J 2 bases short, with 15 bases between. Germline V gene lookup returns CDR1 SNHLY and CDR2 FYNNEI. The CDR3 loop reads CANTTRGAGANVLTF. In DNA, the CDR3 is TGTGCCAACACCACCAGGGGGGCTGGGGCCAACGTCCTGACTTTC. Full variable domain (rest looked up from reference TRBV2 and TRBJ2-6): EPEVTQTPSHQVTQMGQEVILRCVPISNHLYFYWYRQILGQKVEFLVSFYNNEISEKSEIFDDQFSVERPDGSNFTLKIRSTKLEDSAMYFCANTTRGAGANVLTFGAGSRLTVL.

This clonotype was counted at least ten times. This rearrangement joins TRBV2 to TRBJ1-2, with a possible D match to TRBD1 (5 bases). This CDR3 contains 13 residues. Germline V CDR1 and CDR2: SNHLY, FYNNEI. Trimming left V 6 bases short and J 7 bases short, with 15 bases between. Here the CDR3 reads CASRAMAGPGYTF. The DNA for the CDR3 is TGTGCCAGCAGGGCCATGGCAGGGCCTGGCTACACCTTC.

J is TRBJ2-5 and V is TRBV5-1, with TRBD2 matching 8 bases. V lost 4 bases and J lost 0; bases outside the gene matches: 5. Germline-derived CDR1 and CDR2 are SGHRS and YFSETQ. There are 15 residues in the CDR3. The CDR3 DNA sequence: TGCGCCAGCAGCCGGATAGCGGGGAACCAAGAGACCCAGTACTTC. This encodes CASSRIAGNQETQYF.

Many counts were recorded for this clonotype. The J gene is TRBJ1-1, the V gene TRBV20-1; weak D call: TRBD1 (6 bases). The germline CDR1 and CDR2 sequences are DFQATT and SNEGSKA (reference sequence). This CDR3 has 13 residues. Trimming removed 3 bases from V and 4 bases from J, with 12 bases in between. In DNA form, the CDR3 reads TGCAGTGCTAGCGGAAGAGGGGGCACTGAAGCTTTCTTT. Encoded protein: CSASGRGGTEAFF.

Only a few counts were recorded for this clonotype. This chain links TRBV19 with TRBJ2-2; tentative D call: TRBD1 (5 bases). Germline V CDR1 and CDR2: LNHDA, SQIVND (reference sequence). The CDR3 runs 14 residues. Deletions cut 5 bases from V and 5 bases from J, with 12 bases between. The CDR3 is CASSLPGYTGELFF. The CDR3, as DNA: TGTGCCAGTAGTCTTCCAGGGTATACCGGGGAGCTGTTTTTT.

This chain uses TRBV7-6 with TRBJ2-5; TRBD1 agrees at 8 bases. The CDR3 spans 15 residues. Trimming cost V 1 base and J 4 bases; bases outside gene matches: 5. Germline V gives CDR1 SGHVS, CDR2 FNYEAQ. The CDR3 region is CASSLVRGLVETQYF. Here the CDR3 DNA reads TGTGCCAGCAGCTTAGTCAGGGGGCTTGTAGAGACCCAGTACTTC.

Here the CDR3 reads CASRLGLLTTGELFF. The CDR3 coding sequence is TGTGCCAGCAGGCTTGGACTACTTACCACCGGGGAGCTGTTTTTT. V gene TRBV11-2 combines with J gene TRBJ2-2, with TRBD2 as a possible D gene (6 bases). V dropped 6 bases and J dropped 4 bases, with 15 bases sitting between them. The CDR3 totals 15 residues. The germline V gene has CDR1 SGHAT and CDR2 FQNNGV.

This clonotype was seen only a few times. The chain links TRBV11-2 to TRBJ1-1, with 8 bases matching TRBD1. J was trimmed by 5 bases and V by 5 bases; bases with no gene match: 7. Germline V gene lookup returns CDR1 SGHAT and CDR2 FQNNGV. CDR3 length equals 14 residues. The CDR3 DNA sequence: TGTGCCAGCAGCCTAACAGGGGGAGATACTGAAGCTTTCTTT. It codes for CASSLTGGDTEAFF.

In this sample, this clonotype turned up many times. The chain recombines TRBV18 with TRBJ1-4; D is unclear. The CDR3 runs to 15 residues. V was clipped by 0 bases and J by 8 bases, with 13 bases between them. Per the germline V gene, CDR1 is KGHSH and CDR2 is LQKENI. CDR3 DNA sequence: TGTGCCAGCTCACCACCGGCGGGGAGGAACGAAAAACTGTTTTTT. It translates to CASSPPAGRNEKLFF.

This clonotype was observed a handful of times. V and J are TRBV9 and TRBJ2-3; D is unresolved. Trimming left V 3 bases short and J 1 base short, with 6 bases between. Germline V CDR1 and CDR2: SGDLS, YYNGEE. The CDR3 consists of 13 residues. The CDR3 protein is CASSAIGTDTQYF. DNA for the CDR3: TGTGCCAGCAGCGCCATCGGCACAGATACGCAGTATTTT.

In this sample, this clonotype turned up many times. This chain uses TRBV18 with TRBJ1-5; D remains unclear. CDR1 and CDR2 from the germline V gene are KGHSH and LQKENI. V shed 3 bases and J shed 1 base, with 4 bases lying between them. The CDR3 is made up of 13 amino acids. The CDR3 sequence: CASSPGSNQPQHF. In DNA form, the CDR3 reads TGTGCCAGCTCACCGGGGAGCAATCAGCCCCAGCATTTT.